This T cell receptor beta chain is from a study of T cells after yellow fever vaccination. For this clonotype: What it binds is not known.

TCRdb re-analysed the 5' RACE reads in MiXCR, keeping a single row per CDR3 protein. This sample has about 170,000 distinct CDR3 sequences, with approximately 11% found just once. The CDR3 is 17 amino acids. The J segment lost 4 bases and the V segment lost 1 base, leaving 7 bases of the junction unmatched. The germline CDR1 and CDR2 sequences are MNHEY and SMNVEV (reference sequence). Study-wide points: A limited proportion of clonotypes was detected within both the CD4 and CD8 compartments.

The gene calls are TRBV27 and TRBJ2-1; 10 bases map to TRBD2. The TCR sequence derives from a man aged 18 to 30 who received the YFV17D yellow fever vaccine. The specimen comprised CD8+ T cells sorted from PBMCs, sampled 15 days after the yellow fever booster vaccination. The CDR3 DNA follows: TGTGCCAGCAGTTTATTGCCTAGCGGGGGATTATACAATGAGCAGTTCTTC. It is translated as CASSLLPSGGLYNEQFF.